This T cell receptor (beta chain) was recorded in a study of blood T cell repertoires in COVID-19. Study details: Acute-phase and convalescent COVID-19 samples originated in the United States, Italy and Spain.

This clone was seen once. Per the original data handling: Counts of nucleated cells, estimated from reference gene primer amplification, were obtained. Assay used: immunoSEQ multiplex PCR; TCRdb lists only in-frame clones, some missing. V and J calls plus clone size are reproduced from that table; the DNA served to infer D and trimming. The sample records about 80,000 clones, roughly 86% being singletons. Trimming pared 4 bases from V and 5 bases from J, leaving 17 bases between. CDR3 length: 15 residues. The germline CDR1 and CDR2 sequences are LGHDT and YNNKEL (reference sequence). Material: peripheral blood. The V gene is TRBV3-1 (or the pseudogene TRBV3-2), the J gene TRBJ2-5, with D possibly being TRBD2 (6 bases). This receptor was identified in a human donor in a cohort sampled during active COVID-19. CDR3 amino acids: CASSLWDWARETQYF. CDR3 DNA: TGTGCCAGCAGCCTTTGGGACTGGGCCAGGGAGACCCAGTACTTC.